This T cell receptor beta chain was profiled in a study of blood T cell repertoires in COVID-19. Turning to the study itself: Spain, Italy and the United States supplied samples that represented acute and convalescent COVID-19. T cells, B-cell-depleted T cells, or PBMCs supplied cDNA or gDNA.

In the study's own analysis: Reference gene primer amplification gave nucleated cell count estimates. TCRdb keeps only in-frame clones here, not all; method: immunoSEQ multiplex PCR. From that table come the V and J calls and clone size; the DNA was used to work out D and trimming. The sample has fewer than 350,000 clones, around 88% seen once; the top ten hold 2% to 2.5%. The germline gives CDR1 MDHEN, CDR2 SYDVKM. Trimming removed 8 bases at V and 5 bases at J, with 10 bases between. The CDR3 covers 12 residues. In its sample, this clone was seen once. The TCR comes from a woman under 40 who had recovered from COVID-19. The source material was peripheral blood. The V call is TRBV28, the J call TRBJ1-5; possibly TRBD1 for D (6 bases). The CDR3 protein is CASVQGDQPQHF. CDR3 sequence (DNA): TGTGCCAGCGTACAGGGCGATCAGCCCCAGCATTTT.